The sequence of this T cell receptor beta chain was determined in a study of T-cell reconstitution after alpha-beta-depleted transplantation in children. As it was prepared, the TCRbeta library received unique molecular identifiers. In TCRdb, the PCR reads were re-called with MiXCR into one record per CDR3 protein. The sample has hundreds of thousands of distinct CDR3 sequences, 16% seen once; the top ten hold approximately 1%. This clonotype was picked up many times. This CDR3 contains 15 residues. The receptor comes from a human donor who donated a stem cell graft to a child with acute myeloid leukemia. J is TRBJ1-2 and V is TRBV21-1; the listed D gene, TRBD1, was not tested against the DNA. TRBV21-1 is recorded as a pseudogene. Sequenced material: PBMCs from the stem cell graft donor, taken from the stem cell graft. The CDR3 sequence: CASSSNPVADYGYTF. The CDR3, as DNA: TGTGCCAGCAGCTCTAACCCGGTGGCGGACTATGGCTACACCTTC.